This entry lists 2 T cell receptor beta chains sequenced from one sample in a study of a mutant IDH1 vaccine in newly diagnosed glioma. These TCRs' antigens remain unknown. Sample time point: week 11, during vaccination. All doses held 300 ug of mutant IDH1 20-mer peptide, with topical imiquimod. TCRdb's copy holds only in-frame clones and misses some; the assay was immunoSEQ multiplex PCR. The table has 100,000 to 150,000 clones, 80% seen once; the top ten hold 4.5% to 5.5%. The source material was PBMCs, sampled from a glioma patient whose treatment included an IDH1 peptide vaccine. The receptors shown here come from a man aged 40-49 years with glioma.

This clone occurred once. The chain uses TRBV11-2 and TRBJ2-7; D gene ambiguous. CDR1 SGHAT and CDR2 FQNNGV come from the germline V gene. The CDR3 is made up of 15 amino acids. V was pared by 1 base and J by 0 bases, with 10 bases between. CDR3 amino acids: CASSLGHYLSYEQYF. The CDR3 nucleotides are TGTGCCAGCAGCTTAGGACATTACCTCTCCTACGAGCAGTACTTC. Together with reference TRBV11-2 and TRBJ2-7, the CDR3 gives the full variable domain: EAGVAQSPRYKIIEKRQSVAFWCNPISGHATLYWYQQILGQGPKLLIQFQNNGVVDDSQLPKDRFSAERLKGVDSTLKIQPAKLEDSAVYLCASSLGHYLSYEQYFGPGTRLTVT.

The chain joins TRBV27 to TRBJ2-3; the D gene is possibly TRBD1 (5 bases). In germline, CDR1 is MNHEY, CDR2 SMNVEV (reference sequence). This CDR3 region has 13 residues. V lost 0 bases and J lost 4, with 5 bases in between. The CDR3 DNA is TGTGCCAGCAGTTTATCACAGGCAGATACGCAGTATTTT. Its protein is CASSLSQADTQYF.